This T cell receptor beta chain derives from a study of shared clonotypes between healthy human individuals (dated by TCRdb to the early 2020s). For the study in its entirety: The cohort included a few men and a couple of women between 18 and 49 years of age. Per donor, three plates each were used for CD4 naive and CD4 memory, two for CD8 naive, and one for CD8 memory. To estimate repertoire size and how much clonotype sharing occurs between individuals, the study deeply sequenced the blood TCR repertoires of about five healthy adults. To increase sequencing depth and limit assay-specific biases, TCR repertoire library preparation and sequencing were carried out by different laboratories using diverse techniques. Leukapheresis yielded between about 0.94 and 10 billion PBMCs per donor. Overall results and qualifications from the work: Larger estimated clonotype richness was generally found for naive subsets than for memory subsets. Even with the large sequencing depth, rarefaction of the sorted-subset datasets indicated that sequencing was incomplete. Based on pairwise subsampling, the degree of clonotype sharing among donors was expected to be affected by sequencing depth. Sharing across several donors was observed for about 5% of naive CD4, less than 4% of naive CD8, roughly 2.3% of memory CD4, and over 0.3% of memory CD8 clonotypes. Sampling was restricted to blood, and TCR repertoires in tissue are likely to differ from TCR repertoires in blood. Compared with non-shared clonotypes, clonotypes shared by all four sorted-subset donors had higher generation probabilities. The small number of donors limited the genetic and exposure-history diversity represented.

V is cut by 4 bases and J by 4 bases, and the space between the germline ends is 11 bases. CDR1 and CDR2 are read off the germline V gene (reference sequence) as LNHNV and YYDKDF. CDR3 length: 14 amino acids, cysteine to phenylalanine. The CDR3 DNA has 42 bases and is translated from base 1. CD8 naive samples were obtained by positive selection for CCR7 among CD45RO-negative cells, yielding a CD45RA+CCR7+ population from which TemRA cells were excluded. Donors were healthy HIV-negative adults with no recently reported acute infections or vaccinations. Every donor was a Caucasian adult living in Nashville, Tennessee, USA. After blood collection by leukapheresis, PBMCs were isolated using Ficoll-Histopaque density gradient centrifugation and then cryopreserved in the vapor phase of liquid nitrogen. Analytical flow cytometry was used to check the purity and quantity of each magnetically sorted T cell population. Each sorted fraction had its genomic DNA isolated and then quantified by UV absorbance on a Nanodrop 2000c.

In the case of this clone: Its antigen has not been determined. The sample holds no much larger clone one base away, and base qualities are not on file.

TCR CDR3 regions were amplified from genomic DNA by multiplex PCR using the deep immunoSEQ assay. Extracted genomic DNA from each cell subset was spread evenly across all wells of several immunoSEQ 96-well plates, with each plate serving as a replicate. For sorted subsets, around 0.2 ug of genomic DNA, equivalent to 25,000 to 30,000 T cell genomes, went into each replicate PCR. Purified libraries were quantified with a Qubit 3.0 fluorometer, sized on a Bioanalyzer 2100, and re-quantified with the KAPA Library Quantification kit. Every immunoSEQ 96-well plate was sequenced on a dedicated single-read 150-cycle Illumina NextSeq 550 flow cell. As for the original processing: The immunoSEQ output contained only junctional sequences without quality scores, so filtering could not match that applied to full-length reads. To assign V/J genes and CDR3, sequences were annotated against IMGT germline references using PyIR, a Python wrapper for IgBLAST v1.9. Reads were removed for weak V/J assignments (E-value above 1e-6), missing CDR3, stop codons, out-of-frame junctions, or ambiguous translated residues. A V3J clonotype was defined by an identical inferred V gene, J gene, and CDR3 amino acid sequence. To compute the percentage overlap between repertoires, the number of shared unique clonotypes was divided by the size of the smaller repertoire. RTK rarefaction, the Chao1 estimator, and Recon v2.1 estimates of unobserved clonotypes were used to assess repertoire richness. For all TCRbeta clonotypes obtained by the gDNA method from a handful of donors, generation probabilities were computed with OLGA. TCRdb's version of the immuneACCESS table is confined to in-frame rearrangements and falls short of the full clone set. An unresolved V gene accounts for under half of the shortfall where checked; the remainder is of unknown origin. D and trimming come from the DNA, and the V and J calls and clone size come from that table. Here the sample has approximately 600,000 clones; around 96% occur a single time. The ten largest clones represent around 0.11% of the sample.

The chain links TRBV15 with TRBJ1-3, with a weak D call of TRBD1 (5 bases match). The sequence was obtained from a woman in her twenties or thirties in good health. What was sequenced was naive CD8+ T cells sorted from blood. Read against the paper, the sample's cell subset or site label means: CD45RA+CCR7+. The CDR3 loop reads CATSKGTQGNTIYF. In nucleotide form, the sequence is TGTGCCACCAGCAAGGGGACGCAGGGAAACACCATATATTTT.